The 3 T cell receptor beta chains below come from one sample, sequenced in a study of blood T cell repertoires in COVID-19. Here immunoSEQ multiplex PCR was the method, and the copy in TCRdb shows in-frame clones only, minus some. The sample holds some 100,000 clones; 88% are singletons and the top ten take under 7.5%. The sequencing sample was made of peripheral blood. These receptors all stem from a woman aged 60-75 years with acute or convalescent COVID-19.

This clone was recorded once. For the CDR3, the DNA is TGTGCCAGCAGCCCCCAGCGGCTAGCGGGAGTGGGAGAGCAGTACTTC. Encoded protein: CASSPQRLAGVGEQYF. V gene TRBV7-6 combines with J gene TRBJ2-7; 10 nucleotides align to TRBD2. The CDR3 runs to 16 residues. The germline V gene has CDR1 SGHVS and CDR2 FNYEAQ. V trimming: 5 bases; J trimming: 7 bases; junction bases outside the gene matches: 14. The full variable domain, in which reference TRBV7-6 and TRBJ2-7 provide the parts outside the CDR3, is GAGVSQSPRYKVTKRGQDVALRCDPISGHVSLYWYRQALGQGPEFLTYFNYEAQQDKSGLPNDRFSAERPEGSISTLTIQRTEQRDSAMYRCASSPQRLAGVGEQYFGPGTRLTVT.

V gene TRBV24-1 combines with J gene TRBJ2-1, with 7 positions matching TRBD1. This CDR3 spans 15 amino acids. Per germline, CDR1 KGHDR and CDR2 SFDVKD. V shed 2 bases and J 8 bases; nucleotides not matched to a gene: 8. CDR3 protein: CATSDSGTVGDEQFF. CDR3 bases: TGTGCCACCAGTGATTCCGGGACAGTGGGCGATGAGCAGTTCTTC.

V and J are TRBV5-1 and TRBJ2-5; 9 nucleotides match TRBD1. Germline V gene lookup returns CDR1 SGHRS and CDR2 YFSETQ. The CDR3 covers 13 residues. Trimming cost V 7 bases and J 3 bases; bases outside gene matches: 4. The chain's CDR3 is CASRRTGEETQYF. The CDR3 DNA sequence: TGCGCCAGCCGACGGACAGGGGAAGAGACCCAGTACTTC.